This T cell receptor beta chain was identified in a study (dated by TCRdb to 2022 to 2024). The paper as a whole reports these results and caveats: Further investigation, including longitudinal sampling and assessment of a control group, is stated by the authors to be required.

PBMCs were isolated from peripheral blood, and TCR beta sequencing was performed on genomic DNA from unsorted PBMCs. With regard to this clone: Its antigen is still unknown. Nothing much larger sits one base from this clone, and base qualities are not available.

Survey-level sequencing on the immunoSEQ platform was used to profile TCR beta chain repertoires. The paper's processing steps were these. CDR3 amino acid length spectratypes and V-J pairing frequencies were compared, and repertoire diversity was measured with the inverse Simpson index. To annotate clonotypes specific to SARS-CoV-2, CMV, influenza A and EBV, TCR beta CDR3 sequences were compared against VDJdb. TCRdb's version of the immuneACCESS table is confined to in-frame rearrangements and falls short of the full clone set. An unresolved V gene accounts for under half of the shortfall where checked; the remainder is of unknown origin. V and J calls and clone size follow that table, whereas D and trimming were derived from the DNA. This sample comprises nearly 70,000 clones, about 93% of them detected only once. The ten largest clones take up roughly 4.6% of the sample. This TCR was sampled from a man aged 35 to 55 with rheumatoid arthritis. The sample was PBMCs.

The DNA sequence reads TGTGCCAGCAGCTTAGGGACTAGCGGGATTCGGGGCGATGAGCAGTTCTTC. It codes for CASSLGTSGIRGDEQFF. This receptor chain uses TRBV7-3 and TRBJ2-1; 13 central nucleotides agree with TRBD2. CDR1 and CDR2 (SGHTA, FQGTGA) derive from the germline V gene. The CDR3 starts with the cysteine, ends with the phenylalanine, and has 17 residues. Of all the DNA, just the CDR3 is kept, 51 bases in frame from base 1. Here V drops 2 bases and J drops 8 bases, and the junction holds 9 bases not matched to any gene.